The sequence of this T cell receptor beta chain was determined in a study of follicular helper T cells after annual influenza vaccination. Study background: Some donors were sampled over the 2013-2014, 2014-2015 and 2015-2016 vaccinations.

The V gene end was trimmed by 3 bases and the J gene end by 2 bases; junction bases not matched to a gene: 2. CDR1 SGHVS and CDR2 FNYEAQ come from the germline V gene. The CDR3 is made up of 14 amino acids. Comment on this clone: Its specificity is not known.

Time point: 2015-2016 season, pre-vaccination. Vaccine contraindications, substance abuse, HIV/AIDS, active malignancy and active illness excluded donors. General study findings and limits: Yearly vaccinations repeatedly recalled conserved clonotypes in ICOS+CD38+ cTfh.

Assay: immunoSEQ multiplex PCR; the TCRdb copy retains only in-frame clones and omits some. Of 8,500 to 10,000 clones in the sample, roughly 90% are singletons; the top ten hold 0.45% to 0.5%. The rearrangement uses TRBV7-6 and TRBJ2-7, with 9 bases aligning to TRBD2. The sample was CXCR5+ CD38- circulating T follicular helper cells from blood, taken on the day of influenza vaccination. Subset noted: circulating Tfh, non-naive CD4+CXCR5+PD-1+ (ICOS+CD38+ or ICOS-CD38-). The TCR originated in an adult who received the influenza vaccine. CDR3 amino acids: CASSFGGGAYEQYF. As DNA, the CDR3 is TGTGCCAGCAGCTTTGGCGGGGGGGCCTACGAGCAGTACTTC.